These 8 T cell receptor beta chains were all obtained from the same sample, sequenced in a study of blood T cells in healthy people across ages. The authors ran a second PCR of 7 to 11 cycles using a sample-barcoded 5' primer and a J-beta primer mix. TCRdb re-called the 5' RACE reads through MiXCR, storing one row per CDR3 protein. The sample carries some 900,000 distinct CDR3 sequences, around 48% recorded once. Sequenced: blood. The receptors were sampled from a man aged 30-40 years in good health.

The chain recombines TRBV6-6 with TRBJ2-6; weak D call: TRBD1 (6 bases). Germline-derived CDR1 and CDR2 are MNHNY and SVGAGI (reference sequence). V was pared by 7 bases and J by 0 bases, with 13 bases between. The CDR3 runs to 16 residues. DNA for the CDR3: TGTGCCAGCACCCCGACAGGTCGCTCTGGGGCCAACGTCCTGACTTTC. Amino acid sequence: CASTPTGRSGANVLTF.

This clonotype was counted only a few times. The chain joins TRBV5-1 to TRBJ2-3, with D possibly matching TRBD1 (6 bases). Per germline, CDR1 SGHRS and CDR2 YFSETQ. The CDR3 sequence is 13 residues long. The ends were cut back, 3 bases at V and 4 bases at J, with 9 bases in the middle. The DNA for the CDR3 is TGCGCCAGCAGCTACAACAGGGCAGATACGCAGTATTTT. It specifies CASSYNRADTQYF.

The gene calls are TRBV20-1 and TRBJ1-1, with a possible D match to TRBD1 (5 bases). The CDR3 spans 15 residues. V lost 3 bases and J 6 bases, leaving 20 bases between the germline ends. Germline CDR1 reads DFQATT; CDR2 reads SNEGSKA (reference sequence). CDR3 loop: CSARARAGWKAEAFF. In DNA form, the CDR3 reads TGCAGTGCTAGGGCCCGGGCAGGGTGGAAGGCTGAAGCTTTCTTT.

J is TRBJ1-5 and V is TRBV4-1; D possibly corresponds to TRBD1 (5 bases). V lost 1 base and J lost 3, with 13 bases in between. CDR1 MGHRA and CDR2 YSYEKL come from the germline V gene. There are 16 residues in the CDR3. CDR3: CASSQGDVGLNQPQHF. The DNA of the CDR3 is TGCGCCAGCAGCCAAGGGGACGTCGGGCTCAATCAGCCCCAGCATTTT.

CDR3 residues: CSAREDRGTEAFF. The CDR3 DNA reads as TGCAGTGCTAGAGAAGACAGGGGCACTGAAGCTTTCTTT. The chain carries TRBV20-1 and TRBJ1-1, with 8 bases that match TRBD1. The ends lost 0 bases at V and 4 bases at J; junction bases unmatched: 1. Germline V gives CDR1 DFQATT, CDR2 SNEGSKA (reference sequence). This CDR3 has 13 amino acids.

This clonotype was picked up one time. This chain joins TRBV4-2 and TRBJ2-2, with D possibly being TRBD1 or TRBD2 (6 bases each). From germline, CDR1 is LGHNA and CDR2 YNFKEQ. The CDR3 covers 14 residues. V lost 1 base and J lost 8, with 11 bases in between. The CDR3 nucleotides read TGTGCCAGCAGCCAAGGAATAGGGGGGGGGGAGCTGTTTTTT. Protein product: CASSQGIGGGELFF.

This clonotype appeared a few times. This chain links TRBV4-1 with TRBJ2-7; the D gene is possibly TRBD1 (6 bases). Germline-derived CDR1 and CDR2 are MGHRA and YSYEKL. Trimming took 2 bases from V and 6 from J, leaving 14 bases between them. This CDR3 is built from 14 residues. The DNA of the CDR3 is TGCGCCAGCAGCCAAATATCAGGGGTTCTCGAGCAGTACTTC. Protein product: CASSQISGVLEQYF.

A few counts support this clonotype. The chain recombines TRBV20-1 with TRBJ1-4; D unclear. CDR1 and CDR2 (germline): DFQATT, SNEGSKA (reference sequence). CDR3 length equals 15 residues. V was shortened by 4 bases and J by 3 bases, with 15 bases between the two germline ends. DNA for the CDR3: TGCAGTGCTAATGGCCCCGACGGGGCTAATGAAAAACTGTTTTTT. Translation: CSANGPDGANEKLFF.